This T cell receptor beta chain was captured by sequencing in a study of monozygotic twins with inflammatory bowel disease. Looked up from germline, CDR1 is MNHEY and CDR2 is SMNVEV (reference sequence). The CDR3 length is 14 residues. TCRdb re-called the 5' RACE reads and gives one entry per CDR3 protein, without DNA. Across about 450,000 distinct CDR3 sequences, the top ten clones capture roughly 2.2% of the sample. One blood sample of approximately 2.5 ml was taken from each donor. T cells were not sorted, and total RNA was isolated straight from whole blood. The chain couples TRBV27 to TRBJ2-7; TCRdb's D call of TRBD1 is untestable without DNA. The sample comprised blood. The receptor was derived from a human donor with ulcerative colitis or Crohn's disease, or a healthy co-twin of an affected twin (not recorded which). The CDR3: CASRSHRETYEQYF.